A selection of T cell receptor beta chains follows, all from one sample in a study of regulatory T cells in long-lasting Graves disease. TCRdb reprocessed the multiplex PCR reads via MiXCR and lists one record per CDR3 protein. The sample holds around 450,000 distinct CDR3 sequences, 20% to 25% seen once. This sample comprised peripheral blood mononuclear cells (PBMCs), obtained when the disease was refractory, from a patient treated with antithyroid drugs. The receptor set was obtained from a female donor with Graves disease. CDR3s leave out the opening cysteine and the closing phenylalanine or tryptophan.

j_call	v_call	cdr3_aa
TRBJ2-5	TRBV15	ATSRVSDPFKTQY
TRBJ1-2	TRBV5-1	ASSLAGGAGYT
TRBJ1-6	TRBV6-9	ASSFGPPQGGTIASPLH
TRBJ1-6	TRBV7-3	ASSLTEWSPLH
TRBJ1-5	TRBV11-2	ASSLRSGQGNQPQH
TRBJ1-5	TRBV9	ASSVGAQNQPQH
TRBJ1-3	TRBV10-3	AISESSLRTAGNTIY
TRBJ2-7	TRBV6-2/TRBV6-3	ASNAPSAYEQY
TRBJ2-7	TRBV27	ASSGAGEIYYEQY
TRBJ2-5	TRBV28	ASSSQGGLETQY
TRBJ1-5	TRBV29-1	SVVVGDLQH
TRBJ2-3	TRBV12-3/TRBV12-4	AGSLKVGPLTQY
TRBJ2-3	TRBV12-3/TRBV12-4	ASSLGAGSTDTQY
TRBJ2-7	TRBV10-3	AIRGDRNSYEQY
TRBJ2-5	TRBV6-1	ASSKLAGNQETQY
TRBJ1-1	TRBV27	ASSLAGPNEAF
TRBJ1-1	TRBV12-5	ASGLPPDSNTEAF
TRBJ1-1	TRBV6-6	ASSFRVGDTEAF
TRBJ1-4	TRBV7-2	ASSPRGRGATNEKLF
TRBJ2-3	TRBV6-1	ASSSGRTGTDTQY
TRBJ2-7	TRBV7-9	ASSPRPRQGKFEQY
TRBJ1-3	TRBV5-1	ASSVDTNSGNTIY
TRBJ2-7	TRBV7-2	ASSWGAGNYEQY
TRBJ1-4	TRBV12-3/TRBV12-4	ASSPDWREKLF
TRBJ1-2	TRBV3-1	ASSRGWADYGYT
TRBJ2-6	TRBV6-5	ASSYRGSSGANVLT
TRBJ2-7	TRBV11-2	ASSLIPTLRSSYEQY
TRBJ2-5	TRBV5-1	ASRSSKETQY
TRBJ2-7	TRBV27	ASSHGTGYSYEQY
TRBJ1-2	TRBV28	ASSLSAEVFGVHGYT
TRBJ2-5	TRBV7-2	ASSLVRTKETQY